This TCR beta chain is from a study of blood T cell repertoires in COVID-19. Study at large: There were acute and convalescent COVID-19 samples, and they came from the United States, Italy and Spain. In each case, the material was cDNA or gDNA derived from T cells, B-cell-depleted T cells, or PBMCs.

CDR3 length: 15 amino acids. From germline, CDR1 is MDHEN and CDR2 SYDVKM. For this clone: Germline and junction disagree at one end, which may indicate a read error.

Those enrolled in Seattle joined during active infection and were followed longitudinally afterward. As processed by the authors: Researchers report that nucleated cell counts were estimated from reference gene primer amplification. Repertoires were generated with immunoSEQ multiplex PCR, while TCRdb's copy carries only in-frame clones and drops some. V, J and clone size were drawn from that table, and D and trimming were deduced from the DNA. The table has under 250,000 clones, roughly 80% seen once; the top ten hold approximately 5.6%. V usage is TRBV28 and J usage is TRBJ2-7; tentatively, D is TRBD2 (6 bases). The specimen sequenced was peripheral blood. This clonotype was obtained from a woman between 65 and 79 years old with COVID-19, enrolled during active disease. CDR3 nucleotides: TGTGCCAGCAGTCCCCCGGGACTCCCCTCCCACGAGCAGTACTTC. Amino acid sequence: CASSPPGLPSHEQYF.